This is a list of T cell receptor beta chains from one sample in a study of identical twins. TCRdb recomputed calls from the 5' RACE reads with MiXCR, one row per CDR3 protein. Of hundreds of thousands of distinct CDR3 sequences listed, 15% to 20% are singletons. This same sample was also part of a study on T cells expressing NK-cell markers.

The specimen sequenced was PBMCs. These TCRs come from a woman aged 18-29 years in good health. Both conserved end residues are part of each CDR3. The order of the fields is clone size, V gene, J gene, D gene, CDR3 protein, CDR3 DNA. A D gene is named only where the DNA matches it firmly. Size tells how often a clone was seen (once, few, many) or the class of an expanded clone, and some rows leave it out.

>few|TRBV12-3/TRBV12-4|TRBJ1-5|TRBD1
CASSRQGFNQPQHF
TGTGCCAGCAGCCGACAGGGATTCAATCAGCCCCAGCATTTT
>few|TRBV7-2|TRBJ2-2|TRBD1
CASSTRQGIPGELFF
TGTGCCAGCAGCACCCGACAGGGAATCCCCGGGGAGCTGTTTTTT
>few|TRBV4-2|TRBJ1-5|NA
CASSQGVGSNQPQHF
TGTGCCAGCAGCCAGGGGGTGGGGAGCAATCAGCCCCAGCATTTT
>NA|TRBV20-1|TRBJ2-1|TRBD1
CSANRGFNNEQFF
TGCAGTGCGAACAGGGGTTTTAACAATGAGCAGTTCTTC
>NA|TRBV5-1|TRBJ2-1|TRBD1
CASSLRTGGFSSYNEQFF
TGCGCCAGCAGCTTGAGGACAGGGGGCTTTAGCTCCTACAATGAGCAGTTCTTC
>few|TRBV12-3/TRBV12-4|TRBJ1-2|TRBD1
CASTRGRGYSGYTF
TGTGCCAGCACTCGGGGCAGGGGGTACAGTGGCTACACCTTC
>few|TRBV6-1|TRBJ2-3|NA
CASRPTKSGTQYF
TGTGCCAGCAGACCCACAAAGTCGGGTACGCAGTATTTT
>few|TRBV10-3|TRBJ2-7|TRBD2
CAINSGTSGRSYEQYF
TGTGCCATCAATTCAGGGACTAGCGGGAGATCCTACGAGCAGTACTTC
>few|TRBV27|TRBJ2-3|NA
CASKEQGRGTDTQYF
TGTGCCAGCAAAGAACAGGGAAGGGGCACAGATACGCAGTATTTT
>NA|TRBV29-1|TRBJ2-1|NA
CSGGLAFGFQFF
TGCAGCGGAGGACTGGCTTTTGGGTTTCAGTTCTTC
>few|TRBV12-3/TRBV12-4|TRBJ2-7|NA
CASSLSGWEGDYEQYF
TGTGCCAGCAGTTTATCCGGATGGGAAGGAGACTACGAGCAGTACTTC
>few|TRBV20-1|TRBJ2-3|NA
CSAPFLASTDTQYF
TGCAGTGCGCCCTTTCTTGCTAGCACAGATACGCAGTATTTT
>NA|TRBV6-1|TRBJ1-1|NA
CASSLQPPRDVGCTEAFF
TGTGCCAGCAGCCTACAGCCCCCCCGGGACGTAGGGTGCACTGAAGCTTTCTTT
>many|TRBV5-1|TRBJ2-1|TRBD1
CASSWTGSSYNEQFF
TGCGCCAGCAGCTGGACAGGGAGCTCCTACAATGAGCAGTTCTTC
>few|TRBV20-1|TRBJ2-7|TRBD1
CSAKSGTGLYEQYF
TGCAGTGCGAAATCCGGGACAGGACTCTACGAGCAGTACTTC
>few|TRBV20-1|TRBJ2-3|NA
CSARAFNGNLADTQYF
TGCAGTGCTAGAGCCTTTAACGGAAACTTGGCAGATACGCAGTATTTT
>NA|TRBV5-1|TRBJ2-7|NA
CASSLGTVVDEQYF
TGCGCCAGCAGCTTGGGCACAGTTGTTGACGAGCAGTACTTC
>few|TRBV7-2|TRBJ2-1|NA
CASRKAPDVALEQFF
TGTGCCAGCAGAAAAGCACCGGACGTAGCGCTTGAGCAGTTCTTC
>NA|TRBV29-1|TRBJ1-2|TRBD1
CSVTGAGYTF
TGCAGCGTTACAGGGGCTGGCTACACCTTC
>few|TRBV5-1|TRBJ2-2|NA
CASRLAGELFF
TGCGCCAGCAGACTTGCCGGGGAGCTGTTTTTT
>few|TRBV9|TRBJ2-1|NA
CASSVEFKDNEQFF
TGTGCCAGCAGCGTAGAGTTCAAGGACAATGAGCAGTTCTTC
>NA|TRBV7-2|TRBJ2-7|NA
CASSSREQGRGYEQYF
TGTGCCAGCAGCTCCAGAGAACAGGGTCGAGGCTACGAGCAGTACTTC
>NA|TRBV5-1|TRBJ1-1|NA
CASSLNRGYGEAFF
TGCGCCAGCAGCTTGAATCGGGGGTACGGTGAAGCTTTCTTT
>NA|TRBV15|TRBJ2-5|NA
CATSRVGQLQETQYF
TGTGCCACCAGCAGAGTAGGGCAGCTTCAAGAGACCCAGTACTTC
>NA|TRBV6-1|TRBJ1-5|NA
CASSKQGVGQHF
TGTGCCAGCAGTAAACAGGGAGTGGGCCAGCATTTT
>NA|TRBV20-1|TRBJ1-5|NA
CSASYGPGQPQHF
TGCAGTGCTAGTTATGGGCCGGGCCAGCCCCAGCATTTT
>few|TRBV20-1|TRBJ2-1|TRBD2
CSARREGVGGEQFF
TGCAGTGCTAGGCGGGAGGGGGTAGGGGGTGAGCAGTTCTTC
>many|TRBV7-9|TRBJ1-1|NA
CASSPRENTEAFF
TGCGCCAGCAGCCCCCGGGAGAACACTGAAGCTTTCTTT
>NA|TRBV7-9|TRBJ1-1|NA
CASSMAGWDTEAFF
TGTGCCAGCAGCATGGCAGGGTGGGACACTGAAGCTTTCTTT
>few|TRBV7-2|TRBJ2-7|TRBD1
CASSPHIGTGYSEQYF
TGTGCCAGCAGCCCCCATATAGGGACAGGGTATTCCGAGCAGTACTTC
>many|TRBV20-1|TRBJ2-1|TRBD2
CSAVPGLGYNEQFF
TGCAGTGCCGTACCGGGACTAGGGTACAATGAGCAGTTCTTC
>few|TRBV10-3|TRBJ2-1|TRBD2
CAISESSSGALNEQFF
TGTGCCATCAGTGAGTCGTCTAGCGGGGCACTCAATGAGCAGTTCTTC
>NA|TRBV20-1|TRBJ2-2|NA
CSARDPVGQANTGELFF
TGCAGCGCTAGAGATCCGGTGGGGCAGGCGAACACCGGGGAGCTGTTTTTT
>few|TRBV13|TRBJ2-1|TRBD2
CASSSPSGSKNEQFF
TGTGCCAGCAGCTCGCCTAGCGGGAGTAAGAATGAGCAGTTCTTC
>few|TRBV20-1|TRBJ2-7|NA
CSAGPGTLSYEQYF
TGCAGTGCTGGCCCAGGGACGCTAAGCTACGAGCAGTACTTC
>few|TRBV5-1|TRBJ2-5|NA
CASSPLAGLIETQYF
TGCGCCAGCAGCCCACTAGCAGGATTGATAGAGACCCAGTACTTC
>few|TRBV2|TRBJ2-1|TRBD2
CASRPGTSDWGEQFF
TGTGCCAGCAGACCCGGGACTAGCGATTGGGGTGAGCAGTTCTTC
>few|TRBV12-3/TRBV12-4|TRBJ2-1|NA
CASTSSVARDEQFF
TGTGCCAGCACATCTAGCGTTGCCCGGGATGAGCAGTTCTTC
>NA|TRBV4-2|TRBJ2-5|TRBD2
CASSQVAGGRPQETQYF
TGTGCCAGCAGCCAAGTAGCGGGGGGGCGTCCCCAAGAGACCCAGTACTTC
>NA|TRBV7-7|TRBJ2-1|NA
CASSWKGGSEQFF
TGTGCCAGCAGCTGGAAGGGAGGTAGTGAGCAGTTCTTC
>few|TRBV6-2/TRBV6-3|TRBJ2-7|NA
CASSYGAHYEQYF
TGTGCCAGCAGTTACGGCGCCCACTACGAGCAGTACTTC
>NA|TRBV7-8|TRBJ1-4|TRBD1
CASSSLDRVGLFF
TGTGCCAGCAGCAGCCTCGACAGGGTGGGTCTGTTTTTT
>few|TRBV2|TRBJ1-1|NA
CASLPDDGEAFF
TGTGCCAGCCTTCCTGACGATGGTGAAGCTTTCTTT
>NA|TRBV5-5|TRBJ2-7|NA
CASSRQFYEQYF
TGTGCCAGCAGCAGACAGTTCTACGAGCAGTACTTC
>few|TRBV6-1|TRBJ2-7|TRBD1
CASSVRTGAYEQYF
TGTGCCAGCAGTGTCCGGACAGGAGCCTACGAGCAGTACTTC
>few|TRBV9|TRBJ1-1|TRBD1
CASSVVPGQGRAFF
TGTGCCAGCAGCGTAGTTCCGGGACAGGGTCGAGCTTTCTTT
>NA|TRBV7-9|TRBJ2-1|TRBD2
CASRDLAGGRDEQFF
TGTGCCAGCAGGGATCTAGCGGGGGGTAGGGATGAGCAGTTCTTC
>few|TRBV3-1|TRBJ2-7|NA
CASSFRTDAYEQYF
TGTGCCAGCAGCTTCCGGACAGATGCCTACGAGCAGTACTTC
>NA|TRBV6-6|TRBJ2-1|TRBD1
CASTNRQGNEQFF
TGTGCCAGCACCAACCGACAGGGCAATGAGCAGTTCTTC
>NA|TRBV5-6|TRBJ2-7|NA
CASRQRGYREYEQYF
TGTGCCAGCCGCCAGCGCGGCTACAGGGAATACGAGCAGTACTTC
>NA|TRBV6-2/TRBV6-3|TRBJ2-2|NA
CASSYSEGRGTGELFF
TGTGCCAGCAGTTACTCCGAGGGACGGGGAACCGGGGAGCTGTTTTTT
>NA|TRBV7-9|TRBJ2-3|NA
CASSLNGGPATQYF
TGTGCCAGCAGCTTAAACGGTGGCCCAGCTACGCAGTATTTT
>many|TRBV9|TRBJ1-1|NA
CASSPSGTEAFF
TGTGCCAGCTCACCCTCCGGCACTGAAGCTTTCTTT
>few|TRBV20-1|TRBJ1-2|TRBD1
CSARDRAVGSDGYTF
TGCAGTGCTAGGGACAGGGCGGTGGGATCGGATGGCTACACCTTC
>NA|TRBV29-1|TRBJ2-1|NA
CSLWRRHEQFF
TGCAGCCTCTGGCGGAGGCATGAGCAGTTCTTC
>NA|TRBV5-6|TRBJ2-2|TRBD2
CASSYRSSGRANTGELFF
TGTGCCAGCAGCTACCGTTCTAGCGGGAGGGCGAACACCGGGGAGCTGTTTTTT
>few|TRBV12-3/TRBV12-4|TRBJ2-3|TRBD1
CASSPQGAADTQYF
TGTGCCAGCAGTCCCCAGGGGGCGGCAGATACGCAGTATTTT